This record covers a single TCR beta chain. The data are from a study of blood T cell repertoires in COVID-19. Looking at the study overall: Acute and convalescent COVID-19 samples came from the United States, Italy and Spain. T cells, B-cell-depleted T cells, or PBMCs provided the cDNA or gDNA that served as material.

With 3 bases clipped from V and 4 bases from J, the junction kept 11 bases outside the gene matches. Germline CDR1 is DFQATT and CDR2 is SNEGSKA (reference sequence). The CDR3 contains 15 residues. How the authors handled the data: By means of reference gene primer amplification, nucleated cell counts were estimated. Repertoires were generated with immunoSEQ multiplex PCR, while TCRdb's copy carries only in-frame clones and drops some. That table furnishes V, J and clone size, whereas the DNA furnished D and trimming. The sample consists of 200,000 or so clones, roughly 79% of them appearing once. This receptor was obtained from a woman aged 80 or over with COVID-19, enrolled during active disease. The rearrangement joins TRBV20-1 to TRBJ2-7, with 8 bases fitting TRBD1. Sequenced input: peripheral blood. CDR3 nucleotides: TGCAGTGCTAGTAGGGCCGGGACAGGTGGGTACGAGCAGTACTTC. It is translated as CSASRAGTGGYEQYF.